One sample yielded the 23 T cell receptor beta chains listed below, sequenced in a study of blood T cells in healthy people across ages. Then a second PCR, running roughly 7 to 12 cycles, was carried out with a sample-barcoded 5' primer and a J-beta primer mix. TCRdb re-derived calls from the 5' RACE reads in MiXCR, one entry per CDR3 protein. Among more than 1.4 million distinct CDR3 sequences listed, approximately 42% were seen once. What was sequenced was blood. The source is a woman between 18 and 29 years old in good health.

This clonotype was counted at least ten times. This chain links TRBV6-4 with TRBJ2-1, with TRBD2 identical over 8 bases. The CDR3 has 15 amino acids. CDR1 and CDR2 from the germline V gene are MRHNA and SNTAGT. Trimming cost V 3 bases and J 2 bases; bases outside gene matches: 3. This chain's CDR3 is CASSEASGPYNEQFF. CDR3 nucleotide sequence: TGTGCCAGCAGTGAGGCTAGCGGGCCCTACAATGAGCAGTTCTTC.

This clonotype has a handful of counts. V gene TRBV15 combines with J gene TRBJ2-7; D is uncertain. V was cut by 1 base and J by 4 bases, with 11 bases left in between. Per germline, CDR1 LNHNV and CDR2 YYDKDF (reference sequence). CDR3 length: 14 amino acids. DNA of the CDR3: TGTGCCACCAGCAGAGGCGGCTCAATATACGAGCAGTACTTC. Protein: CATSRGGSIYEQYF.

The chain joins TRBV14 to TRBJ2-1, with TRBD1 as a possible D gene (5 bases). The J call may be in error: the DNA end matches TRBJ2-7 better. The CDR3 is 14 residues long. CDR1 is SGHDN and CDR2 is FVKESK in the germline V gene. Here the CDR3 DNA reads TGTGCCAGCAGCCACCAGGGTTCCTACAATGAGCAGTACTTC. Translating gives CASSHQGSYNEQYF.

The chain uses TRBV12-3 or TRBV12-4 and TRBJ2-3; tentatively, D is TRBD2 (6 bases). The CDR3 runs 19 residues. V was cut by 5 bases and J by 0 bases, with 24 bases left in between. CDR3 bases: TGTGCCAGCAGTATAGGGTTCAGGACGGGAGCTTCTAGCACAGATACGCAGTATTTT. Its protein is CASSIGFRTGASSTDTQYF.

The sample holds one count of this clonotype. V is TRBV5-1 and J is TRBJ2-3, with 7 nucleotides matching TRBD2. The CDR3 totals 15 residues. The V and J ends lost 2 bases and 5 bases, in that order; junction bases with no gene match: 8. CDR1 and CDR2 (germline): SGHRS, YFSETQ. As DNA, the CDR3 is TGCGCCAGCAGCTTATGGACTAGTCCCGAAGATACGCAGTATTTT. This gives the protein CASSLWTSPEDTQYF. The entire variable domain, with the rest obtained from reference TRBV5-1 and TRBJ2-3, is as follows: KAGVTQTPRYLIKTRGQQVTLSCSPISGHRSVSWYQQTPGQGLQFLFEYFSETQRNKGNFPGRFSGRQFSNSRSEMNVSTLELGDSALYLCASSLWTSPEDTQYFGPGTRLTVL.

The chain couples TRBV20-1 to TRBJ2-1; D is unclear. The CDR3 extends over 12 amino acids. Trimming pared 0 bases from V and 8 bases from J, leaving 8 bases between. In germline, CDR1 is DFQATT, CDR2 SNEGSKA (reference sequence). In DNA, the CDR3 is TGCAGTGCTAGAGATCGAACGGATGAGCAGTTCTTC. Translated, it gives CSARDRTDEQFF.

V gene TRBV6-6 combines with J gene TRBJ1-2, with D possibly TRBD1 on 6 matching bases. The germline V and J ends were trimmed by 6 bases and 8 bases, with 16 bases remaining between them. Germline CDR1 MNHNY, CDR2 SVGAGI (reference sequence). The CDR3 has 13 residues. CDR3 residues: CASSAQGRGGYTF. The DNA for the CDR3 is TGTGCCAGCAGCGCCCAGGGGAGAGGGGGCTACACCTTC.

This chain joins TRBV30 and TRBJ2-1; D ambiguous. CDR3 length: 11 amino acids. V lost 3 bases and J 2 bases, leaving 2 bases between the germline ends. CDR1 and CDR2 (germline): GTSNPN, SVGIG (reference sequence). CDR3 protein: CAWSPYNEQFF. The CDR3 region has the DNA TGTGCCTGGAGCCCCTACAATGAGCAGTTCTTC. Full variable domain (outside the CDR3, taken from reference TRBV30 and TRBJ2-1): SQTIHQWPATLVQPVGSPLSLECTVEGTSNPNLYWYRQAAGRGLQLLFYSVGIGQISSEVPQNLSASRPQDRQFILSSKKLLLSDSGFYLCAWSPYNEQFFGPGTRLTVL.

Points on this clonotype: At one boundary the junction diverges from the germline segment, which might be a read error. This chain uses TRBV5-1 with TRBJ2-5, with a weak D call TRBD1 (6 bases). Germline V gene lookup returns CDR1 SGHRS and CDR2 YFSETQ. The CDR3 covers 14 residues. CDR3 loop: CDSSITGTLFEQYF. As DNA, the CDR3 is TGCGACAGCAGCATTACCGGGACACTTTTTGAGCAGTACTTC.

Only a few counts were recorded for this clonotype. The chain uses TRBV3-1 and TRBJ1-1; 7 nucleotides agree with TRBD1. CDR1 is LGHDT and CDR2 is YNNKEL in the germline V gene (reference sequence). Trimming took 5 bases from V and 1 from J; bases not matched to a gene: 10. This CDR3 comprises 16 residues. This CDR3 reads CASSTRQGRPNTEAFF. The CDR3 region has the DNA TGTGCCAGCAGCACCCGACAGGGCCGTCCGAACACTGAAGCTTTCTTT.

This rearrangement joins TRBV3-1 to TRBJ2-7; 7 bases match TRBD2. The CDR3 length is 15 residues. Germline CDR1 reads LGHDT; CDR2 reads YNNKEL (reference sequence). Germline trimming cut 5 bases from V and 0 bases from J; bases unmatched to any gene: 7. This CDR3 is CASSLFSGPSYEQYF. The DNA of the CDR3 is TGTGCCAGCAGCTTATTTAGCGGGCCCTCCTACGAGCAGTACTTC.

CDR3 amino acids: CSARDGASVGNEQYF. CDR3 bases: TGCAGTGCTAGAGATGGGGCTAGCGTGGGCAATGAGCAGTACTTC. The V gene is TRBV20-1, the J gene TRBJ2-5, with a possible D match to TRBD2 (6 bases). The CDR3 contains 15 residues. The V gene's germline CDR1 is DFQATT and CDR2 SNEGSKA (reference sequence). Deletions cut 0 bases from V and 11 bases from J, with 22 bases between.

The genes are TRBV27 and TRBJ2-2; D ambiguous. The CDR3 has 13 amino acids. Per germline, CDR1 MNHEY and CDR2 SMNVEV (reference sequence). V lost 5 bases and J lost 10, with 14 bases in between. The CDR3 protein is CASSALTSLELFF. The DNA of the CDR3 is TGTGCCAGCAGTGCTCTGACGAGTCTGGAGCTGTTTTTT.

The chain has TRBV24-1 and TRBJ2-5; 14 positions agree with TRBD2. V lost 2 bases, J lost 2 bases, and 9 bases stayed unmatched. Germline V gene sequence: CDR1 KGHDR, CDR2 SFDVKD. This CDR3 has 19 residues. The CDR3, as DNA: TGTGCCACCAGTGATTCGTGGCGGACTAGCGGGGGGTTACAAGAGACCCAGTACTTC. This gives the protein CATSDSWRTSGGLQETQYF.

This CDR3 is CATSFQTANYGYTF. The CDR3 DNA reads TGTGCCACCTCTTTCCAGACAGCAAACTATGGCTACACCTTC. This rearrangement joins TRBV12-3 or TRBV12-4 to TRBJ1-2; possible D gene TRBD1, 5 bases. Trimming removed 10 bases from V and 2 bases from J, with 17 bases in between. This CDR3 comprises 14 residues.

This clonotype appeared many times. The chain uses TRBV9 and TRBJ2-7; 7 bases match TRBD1. Trimming removed 3 bases from V and 3 bases from J; junction bases left unmatched: 6. Germline CDR1 reads SGDLS; CDR2 reads YYNGEE. CDR3 size: 14 residues. CDR3 DNA: TGTGCCAGCAGCGGAGAGGACAGGCACTACGAGCAGTACTTC. It translates to CASSGEDRHYEQYF.

As regards this clonotype: Germline is not matched at one junction end, which may reflect a read error. V usage is TRBV27 and J usage is TRBJ1-2; 11 nucleotides line up with TRBD1. Per the germline V gene, CDR1 is MNHEY and CDR2 is SMNVEV (reference sequence). This CDR3 comprises 15 residues. CDR3 nucleotide sequence: TGTGCCAGCAGAACCCGGACAGGGGGCAACTATGGCTTCACCTTC. It codes for CASRTRTGGNYGFTF.

The gene calls are TRBV10-2 and TRBJ2-4, with D maybe TRBD1 (6 bases). Judging by the DNA end, TRBJ2-7 fits better; the J call may be wrong. This CDR3 is 14 amino acids long. Germline V CDR1 and CDR2: WSHSY, SAAADI. The CDR3 loop is CASLGAGVMDEQYF. CDR3 nucleotide sequence: TGCGCCAGCCTCGGGGCAGGGGTTATGGACGAGCAGTACTTC.

The genes are TRBV28 and TRBJ2-3; D is unresolved. The V end lost 1 base, the J end lost 8 bases, and 10 bases lay between the germline ends. From germline, CDR1 is MDHEN and CDR2 SYDVKM. CDR3 length: 13 residues. The CDR3 is CASSLSQPGTQYF. CDR3 coding DNA: TGTGCCAGCAGTTTATCTCAGCCAGGTACGCAGTATTTT.

This clonotype has more than one count but fewer than ten. The CDR3 reads CASSQGVGTNYGYTF. The CDR3 nucleotides read TGCGCCAGCAGCCAAGGGGTCGGAACTAACTATGGCTACACCTTC. V and J are TRBV4-1 and TRBJ1-2; D is undetermined. CDR1 and CDR2 (germline): MGHRA, YSYEKL. This CDR3 has 15 amino acids. V lost 1 base, J lost 0 bases, and 9 bases lay in between.

This clonotype was seen once. CDR3 sequence (DNA): TGTGCTAGTGGTGTAGCGGGGTTTCCAAACATTCAGTACTTC. Protein product: CASGVAGFPNIQYF. The V and J genes are TRBV12-5 and TRBJ2-4; 8 bases map to TRBD2. The CDR3 loop spans 14 amino acids. Germline CDR1 is LGHNT and CDR2 is FRNRAP. J gave up 6 bases and V 5 bases, and 6 bases lay outside the gene matches.

This clonotype was found a few times. The V call is TRBV6-6, the J call TRBJ2-5, with D possibly called TRBD1 or TRBD2 (5 bases each). Trimming pared 8 bases from V and 11 bases from J, leaving 24 bases between. From germline, CDR1 is MNHNY and CDR2 SVGAGI (reference sequence). CDR3 size: 14 residues. This CDR3 is CASSPGTIFAEQYF. The CDR3 DNA is TGTGCCAGCTCCCCCGGGACGATTTTTGCAGAGCAGTACTTC.

The chain is built from TRBV21-1 and TRBJ1-2; the DNA was not used to check the table's D call, TRBD1. TRBV21-1 is marked as a pseudogene. The CDR3 is 18 residues long. The CDR3 spells CASSKNRRTDRVRYGHTF. The CDR3 DNA sequence: TGTGCCAGCAGCAAAAACCGACGGACGGACAGGGTGAGGTATGGCCACACCTTC.